This T cell receptor beta chain was found in a study of CD8 T cells in Susac syndrome. Trimming stripped 0 bases from V and 5 bases from J, with 9 bases between. Looked up from germline, CDR1 is SGDLS and CDR2 is YYNGEE. This CDR3 region has 13 residues. The RNA input was about 0.5 to 1 ug, and it was reverse transcribed with random hexamers. A single record per CDR3 protein comes from TCRdb applying MiXCR to the immunoSEQ multiplex PCR reads. This table has about 280,000 distinct CDR3 sequences, 80% to 90% appearing once. The sequenced material came from CD8+ T cells from PBMCs. The chain recombines TRBV9 with TRBJ2-7; D uncertain. The origin of this receptor is a human donor with multiple sclerosis. The CDR3 reads CASSVGGQDEQYF. The CDR3 DNA reads as TGTGCCAGCAGCGTAGGCGGTCAGGACGAGCAGTACTTC.